This TCR beta chain emerged from a study of blood T cell repertoires in COVID-19. As handled by the study authors: Reference gene primer amplification in the assay estimated nucleated cell counts. The repertoire was sequenced with immunoSEQ multiplex PCR; TCRdb's copy has only in-frame clones and lacks some. Clone size and V and J calls were adopted from that table, with D and trimming inferred from the DNA. In the table there are about 62,000 clones, around 86% of which are singletons. This clonotype was sampled from a man aged 65 to 79 with acute or convalescent COVID-19. Sequencing was carried out using peripheral blood.

DNA of the CDR3: TGTGCCAGCAGCCAAGATGTCAGGGGGTTTGGCGAGCAGTACTTC. Translating gives CASSQDVRGFGEQYF. This chain uses TRBV3-1 (or the pseudogene TRBV3-2) with TRBJ2-7, with 7 nucleotides matching TRBD1. With 0 bases clipped from V and 6 bases from J, the junction kept 8 bases outside the gene matches. The germline gives CDR1 LGHDT, CDR2 YNNKEL (reference sequence). This CDR3 contains 15 residues.